This TCR beta chain was identified in a study of cytomegalovirus exposure and HLA in healthy donors. Germline lookup yields CDR1 SGHDT and CDR2 YYEEEE. Trimming pared 5 bases from V and 6 bases from J, leaving 12 bases between. The CDR3 length is 13 residues. Study findings and constraints: Later, an analysis showed that TCR beta chains associated with HLA were more clonally expanded than others that were equally common. TCR association rates varied by HLA locus in a later analysis, with DRB1 highest and HLA-C lowest.

As for this clone: Antigen specificity is unknown.

The PCR contained 60 Vbeta and 13 Jbeta primers. Using immunoSEQ multiplex PCR, the repertoire was profiled, and TCRdb retains in-frame clones only, with some absent. This sample carries around 90,000 clones, about nine tenths of them seen once, and the ten largest clones take around a tenth. The sequenced sample was PBMCs. The V and J genes are TRBV5-6 and TRBJ2-1; the D gene is possibly TRBD2 (6 bases). This sequence was found in a young man in good health and CMV-seropositive. For the CDR3, the DNA is TGTGCCAGCAGGGAGGGCGGCACCAATGAGCAGTTCTTC. Its translation: CASREGGTNEQFF. Variable domain in full (rest from reference TRBV5-6 and TRBJ2-1): DAGVTQSPTHLIKTRGQQVTLRCSPKSGHDTVSWYQQALGQGPQFIFQYYEEEERQRGNFPDRFSGHQFPNYSSELNVNALLLGDSALYLCASREGGTNEQFFGPGTRLTVL.